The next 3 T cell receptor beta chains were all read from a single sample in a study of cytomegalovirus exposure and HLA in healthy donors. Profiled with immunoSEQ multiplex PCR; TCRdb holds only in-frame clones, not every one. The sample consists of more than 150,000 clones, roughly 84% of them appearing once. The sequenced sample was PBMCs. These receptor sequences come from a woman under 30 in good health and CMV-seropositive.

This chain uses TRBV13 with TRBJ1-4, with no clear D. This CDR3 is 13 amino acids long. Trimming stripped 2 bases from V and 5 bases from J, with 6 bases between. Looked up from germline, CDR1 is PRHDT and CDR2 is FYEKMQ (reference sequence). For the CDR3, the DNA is TGTGCCAGCAGCTTACGGGGAAATGAAAAACTGTTTTTT. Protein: CASSLRGNEKLFF.

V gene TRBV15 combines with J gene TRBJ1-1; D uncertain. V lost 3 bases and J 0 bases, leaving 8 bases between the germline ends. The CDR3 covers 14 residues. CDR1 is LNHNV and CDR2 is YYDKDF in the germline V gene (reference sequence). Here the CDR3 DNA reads TGTGCCACCAGCAGCCGGTCCATGAACACTGAAGCTTTCTTT. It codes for CATSSRSMNTEAFF.

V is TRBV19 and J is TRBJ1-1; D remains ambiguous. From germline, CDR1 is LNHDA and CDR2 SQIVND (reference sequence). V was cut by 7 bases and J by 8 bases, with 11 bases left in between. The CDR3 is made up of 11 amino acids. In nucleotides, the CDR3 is TGTGCCAGTACCCTCGGGGTGGAAGCTTTCTTT. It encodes CASTLGVEAFF.